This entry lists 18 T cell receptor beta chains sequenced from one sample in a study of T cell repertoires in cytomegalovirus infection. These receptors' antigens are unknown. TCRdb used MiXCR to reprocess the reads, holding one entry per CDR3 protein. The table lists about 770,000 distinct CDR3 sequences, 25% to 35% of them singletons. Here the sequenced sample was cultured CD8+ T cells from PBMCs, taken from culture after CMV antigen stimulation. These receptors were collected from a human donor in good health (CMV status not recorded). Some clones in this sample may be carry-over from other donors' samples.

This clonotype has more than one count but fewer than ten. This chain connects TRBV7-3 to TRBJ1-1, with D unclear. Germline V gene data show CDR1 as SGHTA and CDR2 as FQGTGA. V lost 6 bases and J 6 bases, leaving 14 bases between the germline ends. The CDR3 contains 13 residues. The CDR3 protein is CASSPVGSAEAFF. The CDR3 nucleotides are TGTGCCAGCAGTCCCGTAGGTAGTGCTGAAGCTTTCTTT.

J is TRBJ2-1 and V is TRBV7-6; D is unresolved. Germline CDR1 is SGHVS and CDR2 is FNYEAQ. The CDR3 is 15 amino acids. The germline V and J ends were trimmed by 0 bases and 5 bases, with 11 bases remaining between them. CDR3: CASSLAWARDNEQFF. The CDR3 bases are TGTGCCAGCAGCTTAGCGTGGGCCCGGGACAATGAGCAGTTCTTC.

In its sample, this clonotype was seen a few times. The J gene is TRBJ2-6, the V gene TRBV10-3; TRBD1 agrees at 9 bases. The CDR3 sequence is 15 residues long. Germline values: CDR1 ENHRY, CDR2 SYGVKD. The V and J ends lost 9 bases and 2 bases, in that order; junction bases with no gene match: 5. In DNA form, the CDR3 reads TGTGCCATTTGGACAGGGGTGGCTGGGGCCAACGTCCTGACTTTC. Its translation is CAIWTGVAGANVLTF.

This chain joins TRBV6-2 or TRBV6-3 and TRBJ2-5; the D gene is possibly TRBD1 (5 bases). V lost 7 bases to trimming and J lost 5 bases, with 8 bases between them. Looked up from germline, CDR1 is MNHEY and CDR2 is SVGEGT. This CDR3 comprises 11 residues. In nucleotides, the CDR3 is TGTGCCAGCACAGGGTTGGAGACCCAGTACTTC. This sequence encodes CASTGLETQYF.

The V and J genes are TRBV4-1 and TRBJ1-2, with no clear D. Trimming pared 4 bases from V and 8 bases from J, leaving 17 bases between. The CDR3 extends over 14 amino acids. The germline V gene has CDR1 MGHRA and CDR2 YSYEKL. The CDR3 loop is CASSRHQESAGYTF. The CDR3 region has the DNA TGCGCCAGCAGCCGCCACCAGGAGTCAGCGGGCTACACCTTC.

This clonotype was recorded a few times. CDR3 in amino acids: CASTKDRGDYEQYF. The DNA for the CDR3 is TGTGCCAGCACTAAGGACCGAGGTGACTACGAGCAGTACTTC. The rearrangement uses TRBV12-3 or TRBV12-4 and TRBJ2-7; D gene unclear. Trimming removed 7 bases at V and 3 bases at J, with 16 bases between. The CDR3 length is 14 residues.

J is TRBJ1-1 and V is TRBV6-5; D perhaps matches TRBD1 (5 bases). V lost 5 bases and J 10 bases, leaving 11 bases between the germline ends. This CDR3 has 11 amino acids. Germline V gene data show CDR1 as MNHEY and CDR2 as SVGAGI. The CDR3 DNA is TGTGCCAGCAGTACAGGAATGGTAGCTTTCTTT. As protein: CASSTGMVAFF.

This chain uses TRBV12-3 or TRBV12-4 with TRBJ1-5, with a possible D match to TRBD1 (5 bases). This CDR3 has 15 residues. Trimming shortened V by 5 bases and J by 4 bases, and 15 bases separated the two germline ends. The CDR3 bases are TGTGCCAGCAGTCCCAGGGTGGAGGGGAATCAGCCCCAGCATTTT. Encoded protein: CASSPRVEGNQPQHF.

Here the CDR3 DNA reads TGTGCCAGCAGCGGGACAGGCTACGTCCGCAATCAGCCCCAGCATTTT. This codes for CASSGTGYVRNQPQHF. The chain employs TRBV12-3 or TRBV12-4 and TRBJ1-5; 8 nucleotides match TRBD1. The V gene end was trimmed by 6 bases and the J gene end by 2 bases; junction bases not matched to a gene: 9. The CDR3 has 16 residues.

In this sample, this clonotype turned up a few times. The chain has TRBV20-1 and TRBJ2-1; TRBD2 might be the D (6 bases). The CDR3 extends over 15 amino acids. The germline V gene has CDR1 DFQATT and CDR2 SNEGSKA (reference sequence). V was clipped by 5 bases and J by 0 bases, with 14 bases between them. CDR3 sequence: CSAAGTLSSYNEQFF. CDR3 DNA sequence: TGCAGTGCTGCCGGGACTCTGAGCTCCTACAATGAGCAGTTCTTC.

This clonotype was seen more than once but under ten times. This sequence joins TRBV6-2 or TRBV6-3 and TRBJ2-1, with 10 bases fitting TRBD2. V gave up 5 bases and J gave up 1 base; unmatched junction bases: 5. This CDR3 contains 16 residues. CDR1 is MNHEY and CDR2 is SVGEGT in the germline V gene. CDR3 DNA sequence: TGTGCCAGCAGTGCCCTTAGCGGGGGGTCCTACAATGAGCAGTTCTTC. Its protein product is CASSALSGGSYNEQFF.

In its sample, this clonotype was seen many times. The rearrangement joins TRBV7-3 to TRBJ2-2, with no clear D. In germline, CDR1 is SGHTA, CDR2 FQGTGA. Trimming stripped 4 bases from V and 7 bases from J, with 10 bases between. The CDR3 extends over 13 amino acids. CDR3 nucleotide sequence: TGTGCCAGCAGCTGGTTGGGCAGCGGGGAGCTGTTTTTT. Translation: CASSWLGSGELFF.

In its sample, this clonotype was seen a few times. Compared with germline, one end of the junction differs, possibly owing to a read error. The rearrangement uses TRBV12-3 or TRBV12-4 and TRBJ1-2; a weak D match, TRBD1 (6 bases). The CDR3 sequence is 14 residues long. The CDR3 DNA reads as TGTGCCAGCAGTATAGCAGGGGTTCTTCATGGCTACACCTTC. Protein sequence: CASSIAGVLHGYTF.

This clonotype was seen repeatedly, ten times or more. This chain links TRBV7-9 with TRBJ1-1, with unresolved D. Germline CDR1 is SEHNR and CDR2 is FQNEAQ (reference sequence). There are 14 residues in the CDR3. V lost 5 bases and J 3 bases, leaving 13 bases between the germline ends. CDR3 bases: TGTGCCAGCAGCCAAGGGATTGGGGACACTGAAGCTTTCTTT. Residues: CASSQGIGDTEAFF.

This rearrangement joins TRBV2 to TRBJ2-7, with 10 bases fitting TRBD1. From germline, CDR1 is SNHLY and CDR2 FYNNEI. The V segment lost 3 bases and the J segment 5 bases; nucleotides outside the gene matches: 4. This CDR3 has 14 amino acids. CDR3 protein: CASSDPGTGDEQYF. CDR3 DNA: TGTGCCAGCAGTGATCCCGGGACAGGGGACGAGCAGTACTTC.

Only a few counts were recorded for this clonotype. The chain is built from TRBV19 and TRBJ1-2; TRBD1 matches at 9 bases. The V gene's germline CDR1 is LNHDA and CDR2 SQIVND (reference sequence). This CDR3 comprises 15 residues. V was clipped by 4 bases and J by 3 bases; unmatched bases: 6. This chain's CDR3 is CASSTGTGWHYGYTF. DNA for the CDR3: TGTGCCAGTAGTACCGGGACAGGGTGGCACTATGGCTACACCTTC.

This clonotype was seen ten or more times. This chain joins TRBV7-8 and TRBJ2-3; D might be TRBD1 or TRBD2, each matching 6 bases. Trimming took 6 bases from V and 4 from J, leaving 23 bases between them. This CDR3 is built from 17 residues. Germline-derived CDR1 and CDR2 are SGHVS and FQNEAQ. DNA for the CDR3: TGTGCCAGCAGACCCTATGGAATGGGGGGCGTGGCAGATACGCAGTATTTT. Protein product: CASRPYGMGGVADTQYF.

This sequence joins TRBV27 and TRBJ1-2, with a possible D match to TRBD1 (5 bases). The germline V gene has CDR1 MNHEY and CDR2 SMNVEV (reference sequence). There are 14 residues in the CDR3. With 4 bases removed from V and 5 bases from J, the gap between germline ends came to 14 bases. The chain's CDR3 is CASSSGARTYGYTF. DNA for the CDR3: TGTGCCAGCAGTTCTGGGGCTAGAACTTATGGCTACACCTTC.